This T cell receptor (beta chain) comes out of a study of cytomegalovirus exposure and HLA in healthy donors. Study background: Of some 400 genotyped donors, roughly 80% grouped in the Caucasian-associated ancestry cluster. Study results and limitations: Earlier results showed most TCR beta V segments being productive about 90% or about 30% of the time.

CDR3 length: 14 amino acids. CDR1 and CDR2 from the germline V gene are SGHTA and FQGTGA. Trimming shortened V by 5 bases and J by 3 bases, and 11 bases separated the two germline ends. Use of 60 Vbeta and 13 Jbeta primers characterized the PCR. Generated by immunoSEQ multiplex PCR, the TCRdb table keeps only in-frame clones and is missing some. The data contain roughly 200,000 clones, 83% of them seen just once; the ten biggest clones take up approximately 1.7%. This clone was detected only once. As yet, its antigen is unknown. Sample: PBMCs. This chain joins TRBV7-3 and TRBJ2-1; D perhaps matches TRBD1 (7 bases). This TCR was sampled from a man in his forties in good health and CMV-seropositive. The CDR3 here is CASSQGGSYNEQFF. The CDR3 DNA is TGTGCCAGCAGCCAGGGGGGAAGCTACAATGAGCAGTTCTTC. Full variable domain (outside the CDR3, taken from reference TRBV7-3 and TRBJ2-1): GAGVSQTPSNKVTEKGKYVELRCDPISGHTALYWYRQSLGQGPEFLIYFQGTGAADDSGLPNDRFFAVRPEGSVSTLKIQRTERGDSAVYLCASSQGGSYNEQFFGPGTRLTVL.